This T cell receptor (beta chain) was recorded in a study of breast tumors, draining lymph nodes, adjacent tissues. Whole-study results and caveats: Tumor and nontumor repertoires were significantly more similar in luminal-like than in basal-like breast cancer. Tumor repertoires ranked between lymph nodes and nontumor tissue in diversity, with V and J gene preferences. Most tumor T cells seemingly derive from lymph node, then expand in tumor. Data only fit, rather than demonstrated, lymph node origin of most tumor T cells.

In the case of this clonotype: Its antigen is not known.

Per germline, CDR1 MGHRA and CDR2 YSYEKL. V was shortened by 1 base and J by 4 bases, with 10 bases between the two germline ends. The CDR3 runs 14 residues. TCRdb redid the calling of the multiplex PCR reads with MiXCR, one entry per CDR3 protein. The table includes under 110,000 distinct CDR3 sequences, more than 25% detected once. Axillary draining lymph nodes of breast cancer patients supplied the node samples. The chain has TRBV4-1 and TRBJ1-1; possibly TRBD1 for D (5 bases). The receptor was isolated from a female donor with breast cancer. Some clones in this sample may be carry-over from other donors' samples. Sequencing used axillary lymph node tissue. The CDR3 spells CASSQASGITEAFF. The DNA of the CDR3 is TGCGCCAGCAGCCAAGCGTCAGGGATCACTGAAGCTTTCTTT.